This T cell receptor (beta chain) was retrieved from a study of read filtering for tumor transcriptome and immune sequencing. General study results and limits: Even smaller IR-seq throughput identified most shared clonotypes.

V lost 2 bases, J lost 0 bases, and 9 bases lay in between. CDR3 length equals 15 residues. CDR1 is SGHTA and CDR2 is FQGNSA in the germline V gene. The library was built from roughly 400 ng RNA with molecular barcoded adaptors for alpha/delta and beta/gamma chains. In TCRdb, the reads were re-called with MiXCR into one record per CDR3 protein. Of around 44,000 distinct CDR3 sequences in the sample, under 15% were seen once. In its sample, this clonotype was seen many times. No antigen is known for it. What was sequenced was a population of CD138-negative cells sorted from bone marrow. The chain uses TRBV7-2 and TRBJ2-3; D is uncertain. This TCR was sampled from a donor over 35 with multiple myeloma. The CDR3 sequence: CASSLTGPSTDTQYF. CDR3 DNA sequence: TGTGCCAGCAGCTTAACCGGGCCCAGCACAGATACGCAGTATTTT.